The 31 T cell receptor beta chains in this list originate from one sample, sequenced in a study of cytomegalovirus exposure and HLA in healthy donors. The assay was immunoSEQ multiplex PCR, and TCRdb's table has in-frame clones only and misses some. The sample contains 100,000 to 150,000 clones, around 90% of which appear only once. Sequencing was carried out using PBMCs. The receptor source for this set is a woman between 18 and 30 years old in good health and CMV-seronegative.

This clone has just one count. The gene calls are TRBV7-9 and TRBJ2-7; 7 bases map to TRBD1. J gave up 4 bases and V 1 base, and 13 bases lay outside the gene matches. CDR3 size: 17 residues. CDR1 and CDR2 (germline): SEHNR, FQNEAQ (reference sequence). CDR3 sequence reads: CASSLVEGAGKNYEQYF. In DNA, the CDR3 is TGTGCCAGCAGCTTAGTAGAGGGGGCCGGGAAAAATTACGAGCAGTACTTC.

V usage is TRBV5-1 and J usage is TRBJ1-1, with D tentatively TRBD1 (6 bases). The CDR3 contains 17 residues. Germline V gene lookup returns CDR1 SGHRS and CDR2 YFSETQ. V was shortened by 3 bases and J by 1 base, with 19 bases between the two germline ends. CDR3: CASSWTHYRVSNTEAFF. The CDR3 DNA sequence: TGCGCCAGCAGCTGGACCCACTACAGGGTATCGAACACTGAAGCTTTCTTT.

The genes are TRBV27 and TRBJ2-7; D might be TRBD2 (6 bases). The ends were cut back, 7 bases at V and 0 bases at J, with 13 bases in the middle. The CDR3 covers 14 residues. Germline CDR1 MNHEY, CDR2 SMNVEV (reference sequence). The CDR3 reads CASTLRGNSYEQYF. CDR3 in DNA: TGTGCCAGCACCCTTCGGGGGAACTCCTACGAGCAGTACTTC.

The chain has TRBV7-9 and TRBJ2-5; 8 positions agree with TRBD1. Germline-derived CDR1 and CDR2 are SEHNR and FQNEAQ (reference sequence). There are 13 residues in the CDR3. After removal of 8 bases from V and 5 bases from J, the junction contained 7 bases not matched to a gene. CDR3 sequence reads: CASDPDRGETQYF. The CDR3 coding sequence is TGTGCCAGCGACCCAGACAGGGGTGAGACCCAGTACTTC.

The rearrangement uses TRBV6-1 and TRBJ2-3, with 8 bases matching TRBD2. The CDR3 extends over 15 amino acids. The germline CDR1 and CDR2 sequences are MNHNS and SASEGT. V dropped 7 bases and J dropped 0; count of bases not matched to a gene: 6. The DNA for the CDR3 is TGTGCCAGCACGACTAGCGTTACTAGCACAGATACGCAGTATTTT. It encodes CASTTSVTSTDTQYF.

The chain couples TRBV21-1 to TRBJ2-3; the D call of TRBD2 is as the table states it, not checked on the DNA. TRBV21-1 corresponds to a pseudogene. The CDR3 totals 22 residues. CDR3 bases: TGTGCCAGCAGCAATGGGGCTTCCACTAGCGGGAGGCCTTTGTTTAGCACAGATACGCAGTATTTT. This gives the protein CASSNGASTSGRPLFSTDTQYF.

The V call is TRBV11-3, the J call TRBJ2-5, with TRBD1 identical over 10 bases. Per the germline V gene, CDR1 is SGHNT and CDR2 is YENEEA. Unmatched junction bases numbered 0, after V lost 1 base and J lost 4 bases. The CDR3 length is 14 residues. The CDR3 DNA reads TGTGCCAGCAGCTTAGGGACAGGGGGAGAGACCCAGTACTTC. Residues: CASSLGTGGETQYF.

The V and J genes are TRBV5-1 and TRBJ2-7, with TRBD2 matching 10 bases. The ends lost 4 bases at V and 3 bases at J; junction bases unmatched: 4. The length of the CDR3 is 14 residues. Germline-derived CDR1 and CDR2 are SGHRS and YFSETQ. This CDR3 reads CASSLGTSVYEQYF. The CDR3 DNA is TGCGCCAGCAGCCTAGGGACTAGCGTCTACGAGCAGTACTTC.

CDR3 coding DNA: TGTGCCAGCAGCTCGGGGGGACTAGCGGGAGGGAAGCAGTTCTTC. Translated, it gives CASSSGGLAGGKQFF. V gene TRBV5-6 combines with J gene TRBJ2-1, with TRBD2 identical over 16 bases. The CDR3 has 15 amino acids. V was pared by 3 bases and J by 11 bases, with 5 bases of the junction left unmatched. Germline lookup yields CDR1 SGHDT and CDR2 YYEEEE. The full variable domain, completed using reference TRBV5-6 and TRBJ2-1, is DAGVTQSPTHLIKTRGQQVTLRCSPKSGHDTVSWYQQALGQGPQFIFQYYEEEERQRGNFPDRFSGHQFPNYSSELNVNALLLGDSALYLCASSSGGLAGGKQFFGPGTRLTVL.

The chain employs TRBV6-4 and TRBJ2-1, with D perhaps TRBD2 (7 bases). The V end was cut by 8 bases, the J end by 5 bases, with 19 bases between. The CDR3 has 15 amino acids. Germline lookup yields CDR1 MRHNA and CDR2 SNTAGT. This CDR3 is CASGTQGGGHNEQFF. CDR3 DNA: TGTGCCAGCGGGACACAAGGGGGGGGGCACAATGAGCAGTTCTTC.

CDR3 sequence (DNA): TGTGCCAGCAGCTTAGCGTGGGGCGCCGATACGCAGTATTTT. This gives the protein CASSLAWGADTQYF. This chain connects TRBV7-6 to TRBJ2-3, with a tentative D call TRBD1 (5 bases). Germline loops: CDR1 SGHVS, CDR2 FNYEAQ. CDR3 size: 14 residues. The V and J ends lost 0 bases and 6 bases respectively, with 10 bases between them.

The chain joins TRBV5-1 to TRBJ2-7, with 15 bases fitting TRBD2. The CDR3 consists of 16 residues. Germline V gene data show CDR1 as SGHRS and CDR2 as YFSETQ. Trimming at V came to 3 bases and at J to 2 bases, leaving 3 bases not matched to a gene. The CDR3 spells CASSSGLAGGPYEQYF. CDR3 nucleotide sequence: TGCGCCAGCAGCTCCGGACTAGCGGGAGGGCCCTACGAGCAGTACTTC.

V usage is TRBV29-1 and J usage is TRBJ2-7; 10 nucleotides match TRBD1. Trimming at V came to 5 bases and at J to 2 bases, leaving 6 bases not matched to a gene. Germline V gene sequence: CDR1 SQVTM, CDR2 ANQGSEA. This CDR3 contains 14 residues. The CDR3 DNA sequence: TGCAGCGTTACCGGGACAGGGGCTCCCTACGAGCAGTACTTC. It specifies CSVTGTGAPYEQYF.

The CDR3 loop reads CSVGRGQGGYGYTF. DNA of the CDR3: TGCAGCGTGGGGCGGGGACAGGGCGGCTATGGCTACACCTTC. The rearrangement joins TRBV29-1 to TRBJ1-2; the match to TRBD1 covers 9 bases. Trimming cost V 6 bases and J 4 bases; bases outside gene matches: 9. This CDR3 has 14 amino acids. The germline CDR1 and CDR2 sequences are SQVTM and ANQGSEA.

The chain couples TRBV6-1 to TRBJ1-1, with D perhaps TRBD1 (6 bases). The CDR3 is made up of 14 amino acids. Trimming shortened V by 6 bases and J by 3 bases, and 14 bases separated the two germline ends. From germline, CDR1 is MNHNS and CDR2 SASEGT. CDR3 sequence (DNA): TGTGCCAGCAGCCCAAGAAGGACAGACACTGAAGCTTTCTTT. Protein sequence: CASSPRRTDTEAFF.

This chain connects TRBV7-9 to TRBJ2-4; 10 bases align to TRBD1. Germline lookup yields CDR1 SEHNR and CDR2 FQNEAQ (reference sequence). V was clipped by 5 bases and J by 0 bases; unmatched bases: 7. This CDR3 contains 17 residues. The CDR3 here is CASSLRDRGQAKNIQYF. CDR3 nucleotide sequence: TGTGCCAGCAGCCTGAGGGACAGGGGTCAAGCCAAAAACATTCAGTACTTC.

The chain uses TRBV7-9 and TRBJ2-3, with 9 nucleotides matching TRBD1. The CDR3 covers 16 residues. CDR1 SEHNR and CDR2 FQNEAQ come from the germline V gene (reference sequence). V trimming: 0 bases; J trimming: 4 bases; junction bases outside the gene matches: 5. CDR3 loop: CASSLALRTGADTQYF. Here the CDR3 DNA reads TGTGCCAGCAGCTTAGCGCTTAGGACAGGGGCAGATACGCAGTATTTT.

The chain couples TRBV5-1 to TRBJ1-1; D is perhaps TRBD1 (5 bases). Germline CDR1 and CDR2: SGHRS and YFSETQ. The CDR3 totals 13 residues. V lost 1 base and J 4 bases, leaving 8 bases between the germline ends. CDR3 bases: TGCGCCAGCAGCTTGACGGGGGGCACTGAAGCTTTCTTT. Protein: CASSLTGGTEAFF.

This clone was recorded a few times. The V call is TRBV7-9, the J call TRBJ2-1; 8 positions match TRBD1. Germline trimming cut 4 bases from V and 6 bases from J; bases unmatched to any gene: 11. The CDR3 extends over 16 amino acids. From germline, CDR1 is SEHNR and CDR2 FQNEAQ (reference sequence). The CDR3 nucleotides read TGTGCCAGCAGCTCCGATAGGGGGGACAGGACCAATGAGCAGTTCTTC. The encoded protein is CASSSDRGDRTNEQFF. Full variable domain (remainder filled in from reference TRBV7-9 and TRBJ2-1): DTGVSQNPRHKITKRGQNVTFRCDPISEHNRLYWYRQTLGQGPEFLTYFQNEAQLEKSRLLSDRFSAERPKGSFSTLEIQRTEQGDSAMYLCASSSDRGDRTNEQFFGPGTRLTVL.

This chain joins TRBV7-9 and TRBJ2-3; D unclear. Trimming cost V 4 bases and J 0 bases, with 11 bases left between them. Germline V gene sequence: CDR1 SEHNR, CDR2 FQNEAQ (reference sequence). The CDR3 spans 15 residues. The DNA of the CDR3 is TGTGCCAGCAGCTCCACCTCAACTAGCACAGATACGCAGTATTTT. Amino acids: CASSSTSTSTDTQYF.

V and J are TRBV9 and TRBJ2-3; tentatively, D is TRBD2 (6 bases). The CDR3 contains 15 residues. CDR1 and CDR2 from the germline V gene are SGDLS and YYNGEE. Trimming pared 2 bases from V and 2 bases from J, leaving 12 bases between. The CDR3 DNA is TGTGCCAGCAGCGTTGGAGGGGCCGTCACAGATACGCAGTATTTT. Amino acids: CASSVGGAVTDTQYF.

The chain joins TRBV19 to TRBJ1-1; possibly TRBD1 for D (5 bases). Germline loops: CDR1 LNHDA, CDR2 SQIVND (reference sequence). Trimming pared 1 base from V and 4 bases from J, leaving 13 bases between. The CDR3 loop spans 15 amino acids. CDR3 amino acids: CASSIAGGLVTEAFF. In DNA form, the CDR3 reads TGTGCCAGTAGTATAGCCGGGGGATTGGTCACTGAAGCTTTCTTT. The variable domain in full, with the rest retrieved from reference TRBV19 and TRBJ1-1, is DGGITQSPKYLFRKEGQNVTLSCEQNLNHDAMYWYRQDPGQGLRLIYYSQIVNDFQKGDIAEGYSVSREKKESFPLTVTSAQKNPTAFYLCASSIAGGLVTEAFFGQGTRLTVV.

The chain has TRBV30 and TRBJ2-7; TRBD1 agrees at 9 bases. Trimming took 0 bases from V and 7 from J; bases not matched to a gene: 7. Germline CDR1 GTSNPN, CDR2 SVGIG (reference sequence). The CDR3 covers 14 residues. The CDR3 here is CAWSVGQGSNEQYF. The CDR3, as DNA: TGTGCCTGGAGTGTAGGACAGGGGTCAAATGAGCAGTACTTC.

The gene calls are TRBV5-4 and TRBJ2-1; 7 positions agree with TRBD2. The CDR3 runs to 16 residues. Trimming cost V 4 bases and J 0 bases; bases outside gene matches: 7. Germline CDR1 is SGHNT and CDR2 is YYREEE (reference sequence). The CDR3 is CASSDVAGSSYNEQFF. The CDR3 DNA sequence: TGTGCCAGCAGCGACGTAGCGGGTAGCTCCTACAATGAGCAGTTCTTC.

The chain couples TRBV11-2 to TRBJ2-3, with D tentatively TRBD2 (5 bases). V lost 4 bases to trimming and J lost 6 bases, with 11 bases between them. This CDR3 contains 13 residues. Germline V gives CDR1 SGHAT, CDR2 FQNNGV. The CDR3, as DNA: TGTGCCAGCAGCTCCCAGCGGTGGGATACGCAGTATTTT. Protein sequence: CASSSQRWDTQYF.

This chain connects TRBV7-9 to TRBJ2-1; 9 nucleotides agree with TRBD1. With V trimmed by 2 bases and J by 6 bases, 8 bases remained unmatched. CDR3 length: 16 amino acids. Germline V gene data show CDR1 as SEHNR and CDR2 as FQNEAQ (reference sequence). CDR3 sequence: CASSLSLGTGTNEQFF. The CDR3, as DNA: TGTGCCAGCAGCTTATCTCTCGGGACAGGGACCAATGAGCAGTTCTTC.

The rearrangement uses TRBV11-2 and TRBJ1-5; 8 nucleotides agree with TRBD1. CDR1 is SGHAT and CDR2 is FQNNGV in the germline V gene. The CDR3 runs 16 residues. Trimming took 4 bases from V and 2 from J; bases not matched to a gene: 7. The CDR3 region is CASSSIRGRRNQPQHF. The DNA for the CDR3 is TGTGCCAGCAGCTCCATCAGGGGGCGACGCAATCAGCCCCAGCATTTT.

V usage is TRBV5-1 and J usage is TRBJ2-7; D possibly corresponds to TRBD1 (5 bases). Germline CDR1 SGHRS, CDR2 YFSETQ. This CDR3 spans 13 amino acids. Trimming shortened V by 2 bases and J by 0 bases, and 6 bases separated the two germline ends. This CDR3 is CASSLQVSYEQYF. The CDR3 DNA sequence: TGCGCCAGCAGCTTACAGGTCTCCTACGAGCAGTACTTC.

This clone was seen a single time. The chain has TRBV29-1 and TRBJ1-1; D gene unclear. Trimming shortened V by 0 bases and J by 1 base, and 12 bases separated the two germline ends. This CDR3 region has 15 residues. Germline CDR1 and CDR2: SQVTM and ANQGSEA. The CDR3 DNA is TGCAGCGTTGAAGATCTGGAGGCTACGAACACTGAAGCTTTCTTT. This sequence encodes CSVEDLEATNTEAFF. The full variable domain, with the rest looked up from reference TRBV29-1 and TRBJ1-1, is SAVISQKPSRDICQRGTSLTIQCQVDSQVTMMFWYRQQPGQSLTLIATANQGSEATYESGFVIDKFPISRPNLTFSTLTVSNMSPEDSSIYLCSVEDLEATNTEAFFGQGTRLTVV.

The CDR3 DNA reads as TGTGCCAGCAGCTACGGACAGAGCACAGATACGCAGTATTTT. Translating it yields CASSYGQSTDTQYF. V is TRBV11-2 and J is TRBJ2-3; possible D gene TRBD1, 6 bases. CDR3 length equals 14 residues. Trimming took 4 bases from V and 0 from J, leaving 8 bases between them. From germline, CDR1 is SGHAT and CDR2 FQNNGV.

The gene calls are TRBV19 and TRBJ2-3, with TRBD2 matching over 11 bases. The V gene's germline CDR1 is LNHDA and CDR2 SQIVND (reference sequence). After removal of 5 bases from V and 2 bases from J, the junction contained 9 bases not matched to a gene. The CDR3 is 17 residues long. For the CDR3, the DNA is TGTGCCAGTAGTTTCCCGCCGACTAGCGGGGACACAGATACGCAGTATTTT. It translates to CASSFPPTSGDTDTQYF.